The 31 T cell receptor beta chains given below trace back to one sample, sequenced in a study of cytomegalovirus exposure and HLA in healthy donors (dated by TCRdb to about 2017). Libraries were built with the immunoSEQ multiplex PCR assay. The multiplex PCR relied on a mix of 60 forward primers for TCR Vbeta segments and 13 reverse primers for TCR Jbeta segments. The table was pulled from immuneACCESS by TCRdb, which kept in-frame rearrangements only. Such tables lose some clones; where checked, under half of the loss comes from unresolved V genes, and the rest has no known cause. The sample table holds about 150,000 clones, of which under 85% were seen once. 2.8% of the sample rests with the top ten. What was sequenced was PBMCs. These receptors all stem from a man younger than 30 in good health and CMV-seronegative.

V is TRBV11-2 and J is TRBJ2-2; TRBD1 agrees at 9 bases. The J segment lost 5 bases and the V segment lost 5 bases, leaving 6 bases of the junction unmatched. The germline gives CDR1 SGHAT, CDR2 FQNNGV. This CDR3 contains 15 residues. CDR3 sequence: CASSTGTGITGELFF. In DNA form, the CDR3 reads TGTGCCAGCAGCACAGGGACAGGGATTACCGGGGAGCTGTTTTTT.

The chain combines TRBV6-4 with TRBJ2-7; 10 nucleotides line up with TRBD1. Losses at the gene ends were 6 bases for V and 0 bases for J; bases not matched to a gene: 8. The CDR3 consists of 16 residues. Germline assignment: CDR1 MRHNA and CDR2 SNTAGT. Here the CDR3 DNA reads TGTGCCAGCAGCAGGGACAGGGGTATCTTCTCCTACGAGCAGTACTTC. It specifies CASSRDRGIFSYEQYF.

The V and J genes are TRBV29-1 and TRBJ2-5; D may be TRBD2 (6 bases). Deletions cut 8 bases from V and 0 bases from J, with 22 bases between. Germline CDR1 and CDR2: SQVTM and ANQGSEA. The CDR3 totals 16 residues. The CDR3 DNA follows: TGCAGCCTCTCAGGAGGGACTTTCCCCTACCAAGAGACCCAGTACTTC. This sequence encodes CSLSGGTFPYQETQYF.

The V call is TRBV27, the J call TRBJ1-2; D is possibly TRBD1 (5 bases). This CDR3 has 13 residues. In germline, CDR1 is MNHEY, CDR2 SMNVEV (reference sequence). V lost 0 bases to trimming and J lost 8 bases, with 10 bases between them. CDR3 bases: TGTGCCAGCAGTTTATCCGCAGGGAGGGGCTACACCTTC. Protein sequence: CASSLSAGRGYTF.

V is TRBV27 and J is TRBJ1-1, with a possible D match to TRBD1 (5 bases). The CDR3 has 16 amino acids. The V gene lost 5 bases and the J gene lost 1 base, with 17 bases spanning the gap. CDR1 and CDR2 (germline): MNHEY, SMNVEV (reference sequence). CDR3: CASSLSWGGTNTEAFF. For the CDR3, the DNA is TGTGCCAGCAGTCTCTCATGGGGGGGGACGAACACTGAAGCTTTCTTT.

The chain links TRBV10-3 to TRBJ2-2, with 7 bases lining up with TRBD1. The CDR3 totals 15 residues. Germline V lookup: CDR1 ENHRY, CDR2 SYGVKD. Unmatched junction bases numbered 11, after V lost 11 bases and J lost 2 bases. The CDR3 bases are TGTGCCGCAGCTTTGGGACAGTCCAACACCGGGGAGCTGTTTTTT. Translated: CAAALGQSNTGELFF.

The rearrangement joins TRBV6-1 to TRBJ2-3; D is uncertain. CDR1 MNHNS and CDR2 SASEGT come from the germline V gene. The V end lost 10 bases, the J end lost 4 bases, and 21 bases lay between the germline ends. This CDR3 is 15 amino acids long. The CDR3 loop is CATTQTPPRPDTQYF. The DNA for the CDR3 is TGTGCCACGACTCAGACCCCCCCCCGTCCAGATACGCAGTATTTT.

This sequence joins TRBV7-2 and TRBJ1-2; D might be TRBD1 (5 bases). Germline CDR1 SGHTA, CDR2 FQGNSA. CDR3 length: 15 amino acids. The V gene lost 0 bases and the J gene lost 3 bases, with 11 bases spanning the gap. In DNA, the CDR3 is TGTGCCAGCAGCTTAGCGACAGTGGGGTACTATGGCTACACCTTC. This gives the protein CASSLATVGYYGYTF.

The V and J genes are TRBV5-4 and TRBJ1-5; 8 bases are shared with TRBD1. V lost 4 bases and J lost 4; bases outside the gene matches: 7. The CDR3 extends over 15 amino acids. Germline V gene data show CDR1 as SGHNT and CDR2 as YYREEE (reference sequence). This CDR3 reads CASSPDRGENQPQHF. CDR3 sequence (DNA): TGTGCCAGCAGCCCCGACAGGGGAGAGAATCAGCCCCAGCATTTT.

The chain links TRBV21-1 to TRBJ2-6; TRBD1, the table's D call, was not compared with the DNA. TRBV21-1 is a documented pseudogene. The CDR3 consists of 19 residues. The CDR3 DNA sequence: TGTGCCAGCAGCAAAGTGTCGAGACAGGGGTTGTTTGGGGCCAACGTCCTGACTTTC. This gives the protein CASSKVSRQGLFGANVLTF.

CDR3 nucleotide sequence: TGTGCCAGCAGGAGTACTCCGGGACAGCAGCAGTTCTTC. Protein sequence: CASRSTPGQQQFF. This chain joins TRBV6-4 and TRBJ2-1; 7 positions match TRBD1. The V gene end was trimmed by 6 bases and the J gene end by 11 bases; junction bases not matched to a gene: 10. The CDR3 runs 13 residues. The germline gives CDR1 MRHNA, CDR2 SNTAGT.

About this clone itself: Other nucleotide sequences in the sample specify the same CDR3. The genes are TRBV7-2 and TRBJ1-1; D is perhaps TRBD1 (6 bases). The CDR3 has 13 amino acids. CDR1 and CDR2 (germline): SGHTA, FQGNSA. Trimming stripped 1 base from V and 5 bases from J, with 8 bases between. CDR3 sequence (DNA): TGTGCCAGCAGCTTAGGCCAGGGGACTGAAGCTTTCTTT. Translation: CASSLGQGTEAFF.

The chain joins TRBV11-3 to TRBJ2-7, with a weak D call TRBD1 (5 bases). The V end was cut by 1 base, the J end by 6 bases, with 10 bases between. Germline-derived CDR1 and CDR2 are SGHNT and YENEEA. CDR3 length: 13 residues. The CDR3 protein is CASSLGVRAEQYF. The DNA of the CDR3 is TGTGCCAGCAGCTTAGGTGTCAGGGCCGAGCAGTACTTC.

This chain uses TRBV7-2 with TRBJ2-5; D remains unclear. This CDR3 is built from 13 residues. Trimming took 5 bases from V and 1 from J, leaving 8 bases between them. The V gene's germline CDR1 is SGHTA and CDR2 FQGNSA. The CDR3 loop is CASSRATQETQYF. CDR3 sequence (DNA): TGTGCCAGCAGCCGAGCCACCCAAGAGACCCAGTACTTC. Together with reference TRBV7-2 and TRBJ2-5, the CDR3 gives the full variable domain: GAGVSQSPSNKVTEKGKDVELRCDPISGHTALYWYRQSLGQGLEFLIYFQGNSAPDKSGLPSDRFSAERTGGSVSTLTIQRTQQEDSAVYLCASSRATQETQYFGPGTRLLVL.

This clone was observed once. The rearrangement uses TRBV5-4 and TRBJ2-1; D possibly corresponds to TRBD2 (6 bases). CDR1 and CDR2 from the germline V gene are SGHNT and YYREEE (reference sequence). Trimming took 4 bases from V and 6 from J, leaving 11 bases between them. The CDR3 is made up of 13 amino acids. This CDR3 is CASSRARGNEQFF. DNA for the CDR3: TGTGCCAGCAGCCGCGCGCGGGGCAATGAGCAGTTCTTC.

The V and J genes are TRBV28 and TRBJ1-4; 7 positions agree with TRBD1. The germline CDR1 and CDR2 sequences are MDHEN and SYDVKM. Trimming cost V 5 bases and J 4 bases; bases outside gene matches: 10. This CDR3 has 16 residues. CDR3 residues: CASSHPTQGGNEKLFF. Here the CDR3 DNA reads TGTGCCAGCAGTCATCCAACTCAGGGGGGTAATGAAAAACTGTTTTTT. The full variable domain, completed using reference TRBV28 and TRBJ1-4, is DVKVTQSSRYLVKRTGEKVFLECVQDMDHENMFWYRQDPGLGLRLIYFSYDVKMKEKGDIPEGYSVSREKKERFSLILESASTNQTSMYLCASSHPTQGGNEKLFFGSGTQLSVL.

In this sample, this clone turned up a few times. V is TRBV29-1 and J is TRBJ1-1; tentative D call: TRBD1 (6 bases). CDR3 length equals 12 residues. The V end was cut by 8 bases, the J end by 3 bases, with 13 bases between. Germline V gene data show CDR1 as SQVTM and CDR2 as ANQGSEA. As DNA, the CDR3 is TGCAGCTCGAAACAGGGATACACTGAAGCTTTCTTT. Its protein is CSSKQGYTEAFF.

The chain uses TRBV9 and TRBJ2-2; possible D gene TRBD2, 7 bases. The CDR3 sequence is 18 residues long. Trimming shortened V by 4 bases and J by 0 bases, and 19 bases separated the two germline ends. Per the germline V gene, CDR1 is SGDLS and CDR2 is YYNGEE. Written as DNA, the CDR3 is TGTGCCAGCAGCCCCAGAGGGGGGGGATTTGCGAACACCGGGGAGCTGTTTTTT. Its translation is CASSPRGGGFANTGELFF.

Only a few counts were recorded for this clone. V usage is TRBV4-3 and J usage is TRBJ2-7; TRBD1 matches 7 bases. The CDR3 is 15 amino acids. Looked up from germline, CDR1 is LGHNA and CDR2 is YSLEER. The V and J ends lost 4 bases and 1 base, in that order; junction bases with no gene match: 7. The CDR3 spells CASSPGTASSYEQYF. In nucleotides, the CDR3 is TGCGCCAGCAGCCCCGGGACAGCCTCTTCCTACGAGCAGTACTTC.

The V call is TRBV6-5, the J call TRBJ2-5; D is unresolved. The J call may be incorrect, as the DNA end agrees better with TRBJ2-7. CDR1 is MNHEY, CDR2 SVGAGI, per germline. The CDR3 has 15 amino acids. Here the CDR3 reads CASSPRNIRSYEQYF. The CDR3 bases are TGTGCCAGCAGCCCGAGGAACATTCGTTCCTACGAGCAGTACTTC.

The chain employs TRBV18 and TRBJ1-1, with 7 bases aligning to TRBD1. The CDR3 spans 13 residues. The V and J ends lost 6 bases and 11 bases, in that order; junction bases with no gene match: 12. Germline values: CDR1 KGHSH, CDR2 LQKENI. In DNA form, the CDR3 reads TGTGCCAGCTCTCAAGGGGACAGTAGGGAGGCTTTCTTT. It yields the protein CASSQGDSREAFF.

The V gene is TRBV27, the J gene TRBJ2-1, with TRBD1 matching over 9 bases. CDR3 length: 15 residues. The germline V gene has CDR1 MNHEY and CDR2 SMNVEV (reference sequence). The V and J ends lost 3 bases and 5 bases, in that order; junction bases with no gene match: 5. CDR3 nucleotides: TGTGCCAGCAGTTTTTGGGACAGGGTGGACAATGAGCAGTTCTTC. Its protein is CASSFWDRVDNEQFF.

This clone occurred once. This chain connects TRBV5-4 to TRBJ1-2, with D unresolved. The CDR3 extends over 14 amino acids. Germline lookup yields CDR1 SGHNT and CDR2 YYREEE (reference sequence). The germline V and J ends were trimmed by 4 bases and 4 bases, with 14 bases remaining between them. The CDR3 DNA is TGTGCCAGCAGCCCAGCACAGATCTCCTATGGCTACACCTTC. Its translation is CASSPAQISYGYTF.

The chain is built from TRBV7-9 and TRBJ1-1; no firm D call. V lost 1 base to trimming and J lost 0 bases, with 12 bases between them. Germline values: CDR1 SEHNR, CDR2 FQNEAQ (reference sequence). The CDR3 runs 16 residues. CDR3 protein: CASSLVNVGVNTEAFF. The CDR3 nucleotides read TGTGCCAGCAGCTTAGTTAACGTAGGAGTGAACACTGAAGCTTTCTTT. Based on the CDR3 plus reference TRBV7-9 and TRBJ1-1, the full variable domain is DTGVSQNPRHKITKRGQNVTFRCDPISEHNRLYWYRQTLGQGPEFLTYFQNEAQLEKSRLLSDRFSAERPKGSFSTLEIQRTEQGDSAMYLCASSLVNVGVNTEAFFGQGTRLTVV.

This chain connects TRBV19 to TRBJ1-6; D possibly corresponds to TRBD1 (5 bases). CDR1 and CDR2 from the germline V gene are LNHDA and SQIVND (reference sequence). The CDR3 consists of 16 residues. V was pared by 5 bases and J by 0 bases, with 11 bases between. CDR3 sequence: CASSDRSSSYNSPLHF. DNA for the CDR3: TGTGCCAGTAGTGACAGATCAAGCTCCTATAATTCACCCCTCCACTTT.

The chain uses TRBV7-9 and TRBJ1-1; D perhaps matches TRBD1 (6 bases). This CDR3 is 14 amino acids long. Germline-derived CDR1 and CDR2 are SEHNR and FQNEAQ (reference sequence). Between the trimmed V and J ends, which lost 5 bases and 1 base, there was a span of 11 bases. DNA for the CDR3: TGTGCCAGCAGCCCAAGGGGGTCGAACACTGAAGCTTTCTTT. Translating it yields CASSPRGSNTEAFF.

The V gene is TRBV7-9, the J gene TRBJ1-6; TRBD1 matches 8 bases. From germline, CDR1 is SEHNR and CDR2 FQNEAQ (reference sequence). V was clipped by 4 bases and J by 9 bases; unmatched bases: 11. CDR3 length equals 16 residues. CDR3 protein: CASSSPSGGGSSPLHF. The CDR3 DNA reads TGTGCCAGCAGCTCACCGTCAGGGGGCGGGAGTTCACCCCTCCACTTT.

V and J are TRBV7-2 and TRBJ2-3, with TRBD2 matching over 9 bases. This CDR3 is 16 amino acids long. V shed 4 bases, J shed 4 bases, and the junction held 9 bases outside the gene matches. Germline CDR1 and CDR2: SGHTA and FQGNSA. CDR3 protein: CASSSDPGLASDTQYF. For the CDR3, the DNA is TGTGCCAGCAGCTCCGATCCGGGACTAGCATCAGATACGCAGTATTTT.

V is TRBV5-6 and J is TRBJ2-7; 9 positions agree with TRBD1. CDR3 length: 14 residues. CDR1 and CDR2 (germline): SGHDT, YYEEEE. V lost 3 bases, J lost 1 base, and 2 bases stayed unmatched. The CDR3 region is CASSWGTGSYEQYV. The DNA of the CDR3 is TGTGCCAGCAGCTGGGGGACAGGGTCCTACGAGCAGTACGTC.

This chain joins TRBV27 and TRBJ1-2; a possible D gene is TRBD1 (5 bases). The CDR3 extends over 15 amino acids. The germline V gene has CDR1 MNHEY and CDR2 SMNVEV (reference sequence). V dropped 2 bases and J dropped 4 bases, with 14 bases sitting between them. The CDR3 DNA sequence: TGTGCCAGCAGTTTAGAGGGGCGGGAGGGCTATGGCTACACCTTC. Translation: CASSLEGREGYGYTF.

This sequence joins TRBV9 and TRBJ2-3; the match to TRBD2 covers 10 bases. Looked up from germline, CDR1 is SGDLS and CDR2 is YYNGEE. Trimming at V came to 4 bases and at J to 0 bases, leaving 5 bases not matched to a gene. There are 16 residues in the CDR3. For the CDR3, the DNA is TGTGCCAGCAGCTCAGCGGGAGGGAGGAGCACAGATACGCAGTATTTT. Its protein is CASSSAGGRSTDTQYF.